This T cell receptor beta chain was sequenced during a study of persistence of HIV-infected CD4 T cells. Across the whole study: A median of around 8 years of suppressive ART preceded sampling.

Cells were stimulated with overlapping HIV-1 Gag 15-mer peptides. CD40L/CD69 double-negative CD45RO-high memory CD4+ T cells were collected. Donors were HIV-1-infected adults who began suppressive ART during chronic infection. V was cut by 2 bases and J by 1 base, with 5 bases left in between. The CDR3 extends over 13 amino acids. This was the immunoSEQ version 4 assay in survey mode. Genomic DNA was diluted to 7.5 to 10 ng/uL, up to 1 ug per sample. Here immunoSEQ multiplex PCR was the method, and the copy in TCRdb shows in-frame clones only, minus some. The repertoire consists of tens of thousands of clones, with around 82% occurring once and the leading ten covering about 14%. This clone was seen a handful of times. Its target is unknown.

This sequence originates from an adult man with HIV who was CMV-seropositive. V is TRBV12-3 or TRBV12-4 and J is TRBJ1-1, with unresolved D. Source: CD4+ T cells sorted from PBMCs after approximately 19-hour stimulation, taken from a patient who received antiretroviral therapy. CDR3 in DNA: TGTGCCAGCAGTTTACGTCAGAACACTGAAGCTTTCTTT. Its protein is CASSLRQNTEAFF.